This T cell receptor (beta chain) came from a study of control samples from healthy donors and cancer patients. The CDR3 is made up of 15 amino acids. Looked up from germline, CDR1 is LNHNV and CDR2 is YYDKDF (reference sequence). With 3 bases removed from V and 5 bases from J, the gap between germline ends came to 16 bases. Libraries were prepared by immunoSEQ multiplex PCR; TCRdb keeps only in-frame clonotypes and omits some of them. The data show fewer than 200,000 clones, 85% to 90% seen once. The sequence was obtained from a woman aged 25 to 45 in good health. This chain connects TRBV15 to TRBJ2-5; the D gene is possibly TRBD2 (5 bases). Sequenced input: blood. As DNA, the CDR3 is TGTGCCACCAGCAGTGGGCAGGACGGGGTTGAGACCCAGTACTTC. Amino acid sequence: CATSSGQDGVETQYF.